A selection of T cell receptor beta chains follows, all from one sample in a study of blood T cell repertoires in COVID-19. Method: immunoSEQ multiplex PCR; TCRdb's copy keeps in-frame clones and lacks some. The repertoire includes roughly 410,000 clones, approximately 89% of them detected once, and approximately 1.5% sits in the top ten. Specimen: peripheral blood. The receptors were gathered from a woman in her thirties or forties with COVID-19, enrolled during active disease. The CDR3 runs from the conserved cysteine through the conserved F or W. Each record gives: clone size, J gene, D gene, V gene, CDR3 DNA, CDR3 protein. D genes are given only for firm matches. The size entry is marked missing in some rows and otherwise reads once, few, many or a size class.

size: NA; J: TRBJ1-2; D: TRBD1; V: TRBV7-2; DNA: TGTGCCAGCAGGTCCGGGACAGAGAACTATGGCTACACCTTC; CDR3: CASRSGTENYGYTF
size: NA; J: TRBJ2-1; D: TRBD2; V: TRBV19; DNA: TGTGCCAGTCCCACGACTCCCCGACTAGCGGGAGGGCCGAATAATGAGCAGTTCTTC; CDR3: CASPTTPRLAGGPNNEQFF
size: NA; J: TRBJ1-3; D: NA; V: TRBV7-2; DNA: TGTGCCAGCAGTTCGGGACTTCGGAACACCATATATTTT; CDR3: CASSSGLRNTIYF
size: NA; J: TRBJ1-4; D: NA; V: TRBV11-2; DNA: TGTGCCAGCAGCGACCCGGGTCTCGGTAATGAAAAACTGTTTTTT; CDR3: CASSDPGLGNEKLFF
size: once; J: TRBJ2-1; D: TRBD2; V: TRBV6-2/TRBV6-3; DNA: TGTGCCAGCAGTTACTCGAAATCTAGCGGGGGGGTCGGTGAGCAGTTCTTC; CDR3: CASSYSKSSGGVGEQFF
size: once; J: TRBJ2-3; D: TRBD2; V: TRBV5-1; DNA: TGCGCCAGCAGCCTGGTCTCTAGCGGGGGGCAGGTGCATACGCAGTATTTT; CDR3: CASSLVSSGGQVHTQYF
size: NA; J: TRBJ1-1; D: NA; V: TRBV7-9; DNA: TGTGCCAGCAGCTTAGGACAGATAAACACTGAAGCTTTCTTT; CDR3: CASSLGQINTEAFF
size: NA; J: TRBJ1-5; D: NA; V: TRBV28; DNA: TGTGCCAGCAGTTTATCAGGGAGCAATCAGCCCCAGCATTTT; CDR3: CASSLSGSNQPQHF
size: NA; J: TRBJ2-1; D: TRBD1; V: TRBV5-1; DNA: TGCGCCAGCAGTGGACAGGGTTACAATGAGCAGTTCTTC; CDR3: CASSGQGYNEQFF
size: NA; J: TRBJ2-6; D: TRBD1; V: TRBV18; DNA: TGTGCCAGCCAGGACAGGGCCAACTCTGGGGCCAACGTCCTGACTTTC; CDR3: CASQDRANSGANVLTF
size: NA; J: TRBJ1-4; D: NA; V: TRBV24-1; DNA: TGTGCCACCAGTGATACTCGGTCCACTAATGAAAAACTGTTTTTT; CDR3: CATSDTRSTNEKLFF